This TCR beta chain emerged from a study of blood T cells in healthy people across ages. A sample-barcoded 5' primer and a J-beta primer mix were used in a second PCR of about 6 to 12 cycles. TCRdb re-derived calls from the 5' RACE reads in MiXCR, one entry per CDR3 protein. The sample lists 540,000 or so distinct CDR3 sequences; about 24% were seen once. Unmatched junction bases numbered 4, after V lost 7 bases and J lost 0 bases. This CDR3 is built from 15 residues. These same records also appear under a second study, on T cells of mothers and their children.

This chain uses TRBV12-3 or TRBV12-4 with TRBJ2-1; 9 bases match TRBD2. The specimen sequenced was blood. The TCR was taken from a boy aged 5 to 17 in good health. The CDR3 DNA sequence: TGTGCCAGCAAACATAGCGGGAGCTCCTACAATGAGCAGTTCTTC. It codes for CASKHSGSSYNEQFF.